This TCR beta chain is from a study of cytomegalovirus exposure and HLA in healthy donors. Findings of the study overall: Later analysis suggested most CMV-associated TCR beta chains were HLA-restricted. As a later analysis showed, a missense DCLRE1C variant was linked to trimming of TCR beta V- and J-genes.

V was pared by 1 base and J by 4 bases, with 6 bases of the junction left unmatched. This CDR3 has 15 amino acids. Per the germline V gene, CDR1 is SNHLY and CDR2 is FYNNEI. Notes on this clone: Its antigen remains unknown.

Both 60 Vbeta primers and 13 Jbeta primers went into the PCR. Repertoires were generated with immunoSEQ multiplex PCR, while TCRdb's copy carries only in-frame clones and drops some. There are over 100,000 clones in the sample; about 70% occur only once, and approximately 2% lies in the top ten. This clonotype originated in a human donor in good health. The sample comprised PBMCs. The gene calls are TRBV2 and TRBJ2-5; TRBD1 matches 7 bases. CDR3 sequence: CASSEGRGYGETQYF. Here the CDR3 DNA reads TGTGCCAGCAGTGAAGGCAGGGGGTACGGAGAGACCCAGTACTTC.